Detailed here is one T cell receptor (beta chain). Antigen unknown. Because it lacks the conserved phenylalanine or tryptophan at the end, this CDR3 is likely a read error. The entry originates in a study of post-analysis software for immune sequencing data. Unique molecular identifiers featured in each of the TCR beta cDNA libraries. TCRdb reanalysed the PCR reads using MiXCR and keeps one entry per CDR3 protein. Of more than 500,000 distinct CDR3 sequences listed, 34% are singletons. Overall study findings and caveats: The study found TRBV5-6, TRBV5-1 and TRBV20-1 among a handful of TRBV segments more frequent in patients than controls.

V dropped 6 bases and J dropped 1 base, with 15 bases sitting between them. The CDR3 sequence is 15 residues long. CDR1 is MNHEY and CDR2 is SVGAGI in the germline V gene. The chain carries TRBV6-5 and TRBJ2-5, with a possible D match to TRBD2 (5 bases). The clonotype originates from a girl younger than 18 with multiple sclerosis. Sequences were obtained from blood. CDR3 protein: CASRPREGPQETQYL. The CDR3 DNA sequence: TGTGCCAGCAGACCACGTGAGGGCCCCCAAGAGACCCAGTACTTG.